Following are 5 T cell receptor beta chains from one sample sequenced in a study of T cells after yellow fever vaccination. Each CDR3 protein gets one entry after TCRdb re-called the 5' RACE reads with MiXCR. Of about 430,000 distinct CDR3 sequences listed, about 17% are singletons. The sequenced sample was PBMCs, obtained before the yellow fever booster vaccination. The receptors shown here come from a man aged 18-30 years who received the YFV17D yellow fever vaccine.

The table lists this clonotype with a few counts. The genes are TRBV18 and TRBJ1-5; D might be TRBD1 (5 bases). V lost 6 bases to trimming and J lost 7 bases, with 16 bases between them. CDR1 and CDR2 from the germline V gene are KGHSH and LQKENI. The CDR3 is 14 amino acids. The DNA of the CDR3 is TGTGCCAGCTCCTCAGGGCAGGACTCCCAGCCCCAGCATTTT. This gives the protein CASSSGQDSQPQHF.

This clonotype was seen a few times. This chain links TRBV20-1 with TRBJ2-5, with TRBD2 identical over 8 bases. CDR1 is DFQATT, CDR2 SNEGSKA, per germline (reference sequence). The junction had 9 bases not matched to a gene; V was cut back by 4 bases and J by 5 bases. This CDR3 is built from 14 residues. This CDR3 is CSAKSGTRPETQYF. The DNA of the CDR3 is TGCAGTGCTAAGTCCGGGACTAGACCGGAGACCCAGTACTTC.

The rearrangement links TRBV27 to TRBJ2-1; TRBD2 matches 9 bases. With 2 bases clipped from V and 6 bases from J, the junction kept 2 bases outside the gene matches. Per germline, CDR1 MNHEY and CDR2 SMNVEV (reference sequence). The CDR3 has 14 amino acids. CDR3: CASSLSGGINEQFF. CDR3 in DNA: TGTGCCAGCAGTTTAAGCGGGGGGATCAATGAGCAGTTCTTC.

The chain uses TRBV5-1 and TRBJ2-3, with TRBD1 matching over 9 bases. The germline CDR1 and CDR2 sequences are SGHRS and YFSETQ. Trimming removed 7 bases from V and 2 bases from J; junction bases left unmatched: 5. The CDR3 totals 14 residues. In nucleotides, the CDR3 is TGCGCCAGCGAACAGGGGGCGCTCACAGATACGCAGTATTTT. Protein sequence: CASEQGALTDTQYF.

This clonotype was recorded a few times. Here the CDR3 reads CASSPRQGARTGELFF. The CDR3 nucleotides read TGCGCCAGCAGCCCTCGACAGGGGGCTCGGACCGGGGAGCTGTTTTTT. J is TRBJ2-2 and V is TRBV4-1, with TRBD1 matching over 10 bases. The CDR3 is 16 amino acids. With V trimmed by 4 bases and J by 5 bases, 7 bases remained unmatched. Per the germline V gene, CDR1 is MGHRA and CDR2 is YSYEKL.